These T cell receptor beta chains were read from a single sample in a study of blood T cell repertoires in COVID-19. Clones were sequenced by immunoSEQ multiplex PCR, and TCRdb holds only the in-frame ones, with some missing. The sample records under 500,000 clones, over 75% being singletons. The sequenced sample consisted of PBMCs or T cells enriched from blood (not recorded which). The receptor set was obtained from a man aged 25 to 40 who had recovered from COVID-19. Both conserved end residues are part of each CDR3. A D gene is named only where the DNA matches it firmly. Rows give clone size only sometimes, using once, few, many, or a class for an expanded clone.

j_call: TRBJ2-1
v_call: TRBV5-1
d_call: -
clone_size: -
cdr3_nt: TGCGCCAGCGCTTTTAACGGGGGAAGTGAGCAGTTCTTC
cdr3_aa: CASAFNGGSEQFF

j_call: TRBJ2-1
v_call: TRBV24-1
d_call: TRBD1
clone_size: -
cdr3_nt: TGTGCCACCAGCGAATGGGACAGGGGGGACAATGAGCAGTTCTTC
cdr3_aa: CATSEWDRGDNEQFF

j_call: TRBJ2-5
v_call: TRBV5-1
d_call: TRBD2
clone_size: once
cdr3_nt: TGCGCCAGCAGCTTGGCCGGGGTAGCGGGGATTATGGAGACCCAGTACTTC
cdr3_aa: CASSLAGVAGIMETQYF

j_call: TRBJ2-1
v_call: TRBV27
d_call: TRBD2
clone_size: -
cdr3_nt: TGTGCCAGCAGTCCGACTAGCGGGAGTGGTGAGCAGTTCTTC
cdr3_aa: CASSPTSGSGEQFF

j_call: TRBJ1-1
v_call: TRBV12-3/TRBV12-4
d_call: -
clone_size: -
cdr3_nt: TGTGCCAGCTGCTCACAGATGGACACTGAAGCTTTCTTT
cdr3_aa: CASCSQMDTEAFF

j_call: TRBJ2-2
v_call: TRBV9
d_call: TRBD2
clone_size: -
cdr3_nt: TGTGCCAGCTCCCTAGCGGGAGGTACCGGGGAGCTGTTTTTT
cdr3_aa: CASSLAGGTGELFF

j_call: TRBJ2-3
v_call: TRBV9
d_call: TRBD2
clone_size: -
cdr3_nt: TGTGCCAGCAGCGTAGAGGGACTAGCAGGCACAGATACGCAGTATTTT
cdr3_aa: CASSVEGLAGTDTQYF

j_call: TRBJ1-3
v_call: TRBV21-1
d_call: -
clone_size: -
cdr3_nt: TGTGCCAGCAGCAAAGTTCTCGGTCGCACCATATATTTT
cdr3_aa: CASSKVLGRTIYF

j_call: TRBJ1-2
v_call: TRBV24-1
d_call: TRBD1
clone_size: -
cdr3_nt: TGTGCCACCAGTGATGCCGGGACAGGGGTAGGCTACACCTTC
cdr3_aa: CATSDAGTGVGYTF

j_call: TRBJ2-7
v_call: TRBV19
d_call: TRBD1
clone_size: -
cdr3_nt: TGTGCCAGTAGCCTCGGACAGGCGACCTACGAGCAGTACTTC
cdr3_aa: CASSLGQATYEQYF

j_call: TRBJ2-7
v_call: TRBV3-1/TRBV3-2
d_call: -
clone_size: once
cdr3_nt: TGTGCCAGCAGCCAAGGGGTAGGGAGCTCCTACGAGCAGTACTTC
cdr3_aa: CASSQGVGSSYEQYF

j_call: TRBJ1-1
v_call: TRBV7-9
d_call: -
clone_size: -
cdr3_nt: TGTGCCAGCAGCCCACTCCAGGGTAACACTGAAGCTTTCTTT
cdr3_aa: CASSPLQGNTEAFF

j_call: TRBJ2-3
v_call: TRBV6-4
d_call: TRBD2
clone_size: -
cdr3_nt: TGTGCCACACGCAAGACTAGCGCTTCAGATACGCAGTATTTT
cdr3_aa: CATRKTSASDTQYF

j_call: TRBJ1-1
v_call: TRBV2
d_call: TRBD1
clone_size: -
cdr3_nt: TGTGCCAGCAGTGAAGGAGCCAGGGGGTTTGGGAACACTGAAGCTTTCTTT
cdr3_aa: CASSEGARGFGNTEAFF

j_call: TRBJ2-3
v_call: TRBV28
d_call: -
clone_size: -
cdr3_nt: TGTGCCAGCAGTCCTACCACGGGACTCCCCTCAGGAGATACGCAGTATTTT
cdr3_aa: CASSPTTGLPSGDTQYF

j_call: TRBJ2-2
v_call: TRBV5-1
d_call: -
clone_size: -
cdr3_nt: TGCGCCAGCAGCACCAGGGGAAAAACCGGGGAGCTGTTTTTT
cdr3_aa: CASSTRGKTGELFF

j_call: TRBJ1-4
v_call: TRBV5-1
d_call: -
clone_size: -
cdr3_nt: TGCGCCAGCACCGGGGGGCAGGGAGACGAAAAACTGTTTTTT
cdr3_aa: CASTGGQGDEKLFF

j_call: TRBJ1-6
v_call: TRBV5-1
d_call: -
clone_size: -
cdr3_nt: TGCGCCAGCAGCTTGGAACGGTCCTTTCGATCACCCCTCCACTTT
cdr3_aa: CASSLERSFRSPLHF

j_call: TRBJ2-5
v_call: TRBV7-6
d_call: TRBD2
clone_size: -
cdr3_nt: TGTGCCAGCAGCGCAGGACTAGCGGGAGGGTCAGAGACCCAGTACTTC
cdr3_aa: CASSAGLAGGSETQYF

j_call: TRBJ2-1
v_call: TRBV7-8
d_call: TRBD2
clone_size: -
cdr3_nt: TGTGCCAGCAGCAGACGACTAGCGCTCAATGAGCAGTTCTTC
cdr3_aa: CASSRRLALNEQFF

j_call: TRBJ2-7
v_call: TRBV18
d_call: TRBD1
clone_size: -
cdr3_nt: TGTGCCAGCTCACCATCTGGACAGGCTTCCTACGAGCAGTACTTC
cdr3_aa: CASSPSGQASYEQYF

j_call: TRBJ1-4
v_call: TRBV7-9
d_call: TRBD1
clone_size: -
cdr3_nt: TGTGCCAGCAGCTTAGATTCAGGGGGCATGGAAAAACTGTTTTTT
cdr3_aa: CASSLDSGGMEKLFF

j_call: TRBJ1-4
v_call: TRBV4-1
d_call: -
clone_size: -
cdr3_nt: TGCGCCAGCAGCCAAGTAGGGATTCAGGGCCGATCTAATGAAAAACTGTTTTTT
cdr3_aa: CASSQVGIQGRSNEKLFF

j_call: TRBJ2-1
v_call: TRBV3-1/TRBV3-2
d_call: -
clone_size: few
cdr3_nt: TGTGCCAGCAGCCCCCAATACCGGGGGATAGAGCAGTTCTTC
cdr3_aa: CASSPQYRGIEQFF

j_call: TRBJ2-3
v_call: TRBV27
d_call: TRBD2
clone_size: -
cdr3_nt: TGTGCCAGCAGTTTGGGCGGGAGCCCCCTATCAGATACGCAGTATTTT
cdr3_aa: CASSLGGSPLSDTQYF

j_call: TRBJ1-6
v_call: TRBV27
d_call: -
clone_size: -
cdr3_nt: TGTGCCAGCAGTTTCGGGGGAGGTGACGGTTCACCCCTCCACTTT
cdr3_aa: CASSFGGGDGSPLHF

j_call: TRBJ2-1
v_call: TRBV2
d_call: TRBD1
clone_size: -
cdr3_nt: TGTGCCAGCCGGTTCCGGGACAGGTACAATGAGCAGTTCTTC
cdr3_aa: CASRFRDRYNEQFF

j_call: TRBJ2-3
v_call: TRBV4-1
d_call: TRBD2
clone_size: -
cdr3_nt: TGCGCCAGCAGCCAAGACCCAGGACTAGCGGGCGCCACAGATACGCAGTATTTT
cdr3_aa: CASSQDPGLAGATDTQYF

j_call: TRBJ2-3
v_call: TRBV30
d_call: -
clone_size: -
cdr3_nt: TGTGCCTGGAGTCTAGGGGGTAGCACAGATACGCAGTATTTT
cdr3_aa: CAWSLGGSTDTQYF

j_call: TRBJ2-5
v_call: TRBV5-8
d_call: -
clone_size: -
cdr3_nt: TGTGCCAGCAGCTTGCTTTTGCAGCAAGAGACCCAGTACTTC
cdr3_aa: CASSLLLQQETQYF

j_call: TRBJ2-3
v_call: TRBV28
d_call: TRBD2
clone_size: -
cdr3_nt: TGTGCCAGCAGTTACGGGATAAGAAGCGGGAGGGCCTGGACAGATACGCAGTATTTT
cdr3_aa: CASSYGIRSGRAWTDTQYF

j_call: TRBJ2-2
v_call: TRBV6-1
d_call: -
clone_size: -
cdr3_nt: TGTGCCAGCAGTGAAGGAGCAGGGGTGACCACCGGGGAGCTGTTTTTT
cdr3_aa: CASSEGAGVTTGELFF

j_call: TRBJ2-6
v_call: TRBV29-1
d_call: TRBD1
clone_size: -
cdr3_nt: TGCAGCGTTGAAGATCCTATTGGGGACAGGGCGCCTGGGGCCAACGTCCTGACTTTC
cdr3_aa: CSVEDPIGDRAPGANVLTF

j_call: TRBJ1-4
v_call: TRBV9
d_call: -
clone_size: -
cdr3_nt: TGTGCCAGCAGCGCTACTCACAGAGCAACTAATGAAAAACTGTTTTTT
cdr3_aa: CASSATHRATNEKLFF

j_call: TRBJ1-2
v_call: TRBV6-5
d_call: -
clone_size: -
cdr3_nt: TGTGCCAGCAGCAGTTATCAGGATGGCTACACCTTC
cdr3_aa: CASSSYQDGYTF

j_call: TRBJ2-7
v_call: TRBV13
d_call: -
clone_size: -
cdr3_nt: TGTGCCAGCAGCTTAGGGAGGGATGTGGGCGAGCAGTACTTC
cdr3_aa: CASSLGRDVGEQYF

j_call: TRBJ1-2
v_call: TRBV25-1
d_call: -
clone_size: -
cdr3_nt: TGTGCCAGCGGAAGCGGGGCAGGGATAAACTATGGCTACACCTTC
cdr3_aa: CASGSGAGINYGYTF

j_call: TRBJ1-6
v_call: TRBV9
d_call: -
clone_size: -
cdr3_nt: TGTGCCAGCAGCGTAGCCGGGTCCAATTCACCCCTCCACTTT
cdr3_aa: CASSVAGSNSPLHF

j_call: TRBJ2-5
v_call: TRBV3-1/TRBV3-2
d_call: TRBD2
clone_size: once
cdr3_nt: TGTGCCAGCAGCCAAGGAGTTGGTCTAGCGGGAGAGGTGGCAGAGACCCAGTACTTC
cdr3_aa: CASSQGVGLAGEVAETQYF

j_call: TRBJ1-2
v_call: TRBV6-5
d_call: -
clone_size: -
cdr3_nt: TGTGCCAGCAGTTACTCGACAGAATCGGTATATGGCTACACCTTC
cdr3_aa: CASSYSTESVYGYTF

j_call: TRBJ1-1
v_call: TRBV5-1
d_call: -
clone_size: -
cdr3_nt: TGCGCCAGCTCTGCTAGGCCGGGGGGCGCTGGGACTGAAGCTTTCTTT
cdr3_aa: CASSARPGGAGTEAFF

j_call: TRBJ2-5
v_call: TRBV2
d_call: -
clone_size: -
cdr3_nt: TGTGCCAGCAGTGAACAACTAGGGACCCAGTACTTC
cdr3_aa: CASSEQLGTQYF

j_call: TRBJ1-1
v_call: TRBV18
d_call: -
clone_size: few
cdr3_nt: TGTGCCAGCTCACCGGGGCAACCGAACACTGAAGCTTTCTTT
cdr3_aa: CASSPGQPNTEAFF

j_call: TRBJ2-7
v_call: TRBV23-1
d_call: TRBD1
clone_size: once
cdr3_nt: TGCGCCAGCAGTCAACCGCAGACAGGGGGTATCTACGAGCAGTACTTC
cdr3_aa: CASSQPQTGGIYEQYF